Presented here are 14 T cell receptor beta chains from one specimen sequenced in a study of T cells in Graves' hyperthyroidism and ophthalmopathy. Amplified TCR beta CDR3 regions derived from RNA transcripts. When the TCR CDR3 underwent first-round RT-PCR, the HTBI primer set was used. TCRdb fed the multiplex PCR reads into MiXCR, producing one record per CDR3 protein. The sample contains about 270,000 distinct CDR3 sequences, roughly 22% of which appear only once. Sequenced: blood. All receptors derive from a young man with Graves' ophthalmopathy.

J is TRBJ1-2 and V is TRBV6-1; unclear D gene. The CDR3 is 15 amino acids. The germline V gene has CDR1 MNHNS and CDR2 SASEGT. V was trimmed by 0 bases and J by 7 bases, leaving 15 bases between them. CDR3 coding DNA: TGTGCCAGCAGTGAAGCTAGGACCATACTGGGTGGCTACACCTTC. Translated, it gives CASSEARTILGGYTF.

This clonotype has a count of ten or more. This sequence joins TRBV5-1 and TRBJ2-5; D is uncertain. The germline gives CDR1 SGHRS, CDR2 YFSETQ. The CDR3 length is 12 residues. Trimming pared 4 bases from V and 2 bases from J, leaving 6 bases between. The CDR3 loop is CASSLEQETQYF. In DNA form, the CDR3 reads TGCGCCAGCAGCCTAGAGCAAGAGACCCAGTACTTC.

There are a few counts of this clonotype. The gene calls are TRBV13 and TRBJ1-5; no clear D gene. Trimming stripped 5 bases from V and 3 bases from J, with 5 bases between. This CDR3 contains 12 residues. The germline gives CDR1 PRHDT, CDR2 FYEKMQ (reference sequence). As DNA, the CDR3 is TGTGCCAGCAGCCAGGCCAATCAGCCCCAGCATTTT. It is translated as CASSQANQPQHF.

This clonotype was seen a few times. The CDR3 loop is CATSRLQGSGELFF. The DNA of the CDR3 is TGTGCCACCAGCAGGCTACAGGGTTCCGGGGAGCTGTTTTTT. The V gene is TRBV15, the J gene TRBJ2-2; maybe TRBD1 (6 bases). The CDR3 contains 14 residues. Germline CDR1 reads LNHNV; CDR2 reads YYDKDF (reference sequence). Trimming took off 3 bases at V and 6 bases at J, with 11 bases between the two ends.

The chain couples TRBV12-3 or TRBV12-4 to TRBJ2-4; D possibly matches TRBD1 or TRBD2 (5 bases each). CDR3 length: 15 amino acids. V lost 4 bases and J lost 6, with 16 bases in between. The CDR3 DNA sequence: TGTGCCAGCAGTTCAGCGCTCGGGGCTGGAAACATTCAGTACTTC. The encoded protein is CASSSALGAGNIQYF.

The chain couples TRBV5-1 to TRBJ1-3, with a weak D call TRBD1 (5 bases). From germline, CDR1 is SGHRS and CDR2 YFSETQ. The CDR3 length is 12 residues. Trimming took 4 bases from V and 8 from J, leaving 10 bases between them. CDR3 in amino acids: CASSATRDTIYF. CDR3 nucleotides: TGCGCCAGCAGCGCTACCAGGGACACCATATATTTT.

This chain connects TRBV29-1 to TRBJ2-5; D gene unclear. CDR3 length equals 12 residues. Trimming shortened V by 4 bases and J by 2 bases, and 8 bases separated the two germline ends. Germline V gene lookup returns CDR1 SQVTM and CDR2 ANQGSEA. This CDR3 reads CSVVRSQETQYF. The CDR3 region has the DNA TGCAGCGTTGTAAGATCACAAGAGACCCAGTACTTC.

Regarding this clonotype: This may stem from a read error, because a much larger clone lies one nucleotide away. The chain joins TRBV27 to TRBJ2-7; 10 nucleotides agree with TRBD2. The CDR3 consists of 17 residues. The germline V gene encodes CDR1 MNHEY and CDR2 SMNVEV (reference sequence). Trimming took 2 bases from V and 6 from J; bases not matched to a gene: 13. The CDR3 reads CASSLVGLAGEGCEQYF. The CDR3, as DNA: TGTGCCAGCAGTTTAGTTGGCCTAGCGGGAGAAGGCTGCGAGCAGTACTTC.

The V and J genes are TRBV20-1 and TRBJ2-1, with 8 bases fitting TRBD2. The CDR3 has 17 amino acids. CDR1 and CDR2 (germline): DFQATT, SNEGSKA (reference sequence). The junction had 13 bases not matched to a gene; V was cut back by 0 bases and J by 6 bases. CDR3 region: CSARDRGGTRASNEQFF. CDR3 nucleotides: TGCAGTGCTAGAGATCGGGGGGGGACTAGAGCTAGCAATGAGCAGTTCTTC.

The V and J genes are TRBV20-1 and TRBJ2-5; D gene ambiguous. Trimming shortened V by 5 bases and J by 5 bases, and 12 bases separated the two germline ends. Looked up from germline, CDR1 is DFQATT and CDR2 is SNEGSKA (reference sequence). The CDR3 loop spans 12 amino acids. The CDR3 DNA reads as TGCAGTGCTTTAGACGGGCGTGAGACCCAGTACTTC. This encodes CSALDGRETQYF.

This sequence joins TRBV28 and TRBJ2-1, with D hard to call. The V end was cut by 3 bases, the J end by 2 bases, with 5 bases between. Germline CDR1 is MDHEN and CDR2 is SYDVKM. This CDR3 spans 13 amino acids. CDR3 nucleotides: TGTGCCAGCAGTTTCAGGACCTACAATGAGCAGTTCTTC. Translation gives CASSFRTYNEQFF.

This clonotype was counted at least ten times. The genes are TRBV2 and TRBJ2-7, with 7 bases lining up with TRBD2. Per the germline V gene, CDR1 is SNHLY and CDR2 is FYNNEI. The CDR3 extends over 14 amino acids. The J segment lost 2 bases and the V segment lost 3 bases, leaving 4 bases of the junction unmatched. Here the CDR3 DNA reads TGTGCCAGCAGTGAGGGGGGGTTAACCTACGAGCAGTACTTC. Amino acids: CASSEGGLTYEQYF.

This clonotype was seen only a few times. This chain joins TRBV29-1 and TRBJ1-1, with D unclear. Trimming removed 3 bases from V and 4 bases from J, with 18 bases in between. The CDR3 runs 15 residues. The germline CDR1 and CDR2 sequences are SQVTM and ANQGSEA. The CDR3 here is CSVDSLRNGGTEAFF. The DNA of the CDR3 is TGCAGCGTTGACAGCCTTAGGAACGGAGGCACTGAAGCTTTCTTT.

The sample holds one count of this clonotype. This chain connects TRBV6-1 to TRBJ1-1; D is ambiguous. Germline V gene sequence: CDR1 MNHNS, CDR2 SASEGT. V was cut by 8 bases and J by 1 base, with 14 bases left in between. This CDR3 spans 14 amino acids. The CDR3 DNA reads TGTGCCAGCCGAATTTTTCGAGAGAACACTGAAGCTTTCTTT. Protein sequence: CASRIFRENTEAFF.